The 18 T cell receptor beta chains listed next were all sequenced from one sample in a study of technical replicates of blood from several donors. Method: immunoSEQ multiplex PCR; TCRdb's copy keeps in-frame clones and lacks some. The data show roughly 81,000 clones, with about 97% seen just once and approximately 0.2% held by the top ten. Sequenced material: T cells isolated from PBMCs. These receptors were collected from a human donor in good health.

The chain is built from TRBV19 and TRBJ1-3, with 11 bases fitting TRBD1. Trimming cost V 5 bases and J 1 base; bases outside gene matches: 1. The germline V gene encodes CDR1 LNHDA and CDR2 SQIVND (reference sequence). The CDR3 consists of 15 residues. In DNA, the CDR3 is TGTGCCAGTAGTCGGGACAGGGGGTCTGGAAACACCATATATTTT. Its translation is CASSRDRGSGNTIYF.

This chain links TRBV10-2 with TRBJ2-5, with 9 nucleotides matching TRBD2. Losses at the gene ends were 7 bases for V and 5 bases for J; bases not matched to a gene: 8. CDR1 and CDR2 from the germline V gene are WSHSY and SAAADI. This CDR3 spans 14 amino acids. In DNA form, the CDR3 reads TGCGCCAGCAAGGCGATAGCGGGAGCCGAGACCCAGTACTTC. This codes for CASKAIAGAETQYF.

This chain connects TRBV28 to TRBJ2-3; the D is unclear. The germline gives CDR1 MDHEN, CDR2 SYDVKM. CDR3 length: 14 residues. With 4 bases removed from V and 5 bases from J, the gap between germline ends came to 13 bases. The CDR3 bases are TGTGCCAGCAGTTCTCTCGTGGAGTTAGATACGCAGTATTTT. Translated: CASSSLVELDTQYF. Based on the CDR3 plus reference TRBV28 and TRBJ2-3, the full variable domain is DVKVTQSSRYLVKRTGEKVFLECVQDMDHENMFWYRQDPGLGLRLIYFSYDVKMKEKGDIPEGYSVSREKKERFSLILESASTNQTSMYLCASSSLVELDTQYFGPGTRLTVL.

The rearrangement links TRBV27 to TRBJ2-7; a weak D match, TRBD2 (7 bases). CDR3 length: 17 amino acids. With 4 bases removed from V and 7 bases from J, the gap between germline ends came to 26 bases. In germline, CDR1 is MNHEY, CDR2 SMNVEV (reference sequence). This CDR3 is CASSYLYQGGYGGEQYF. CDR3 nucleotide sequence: TGTGCCAGCAGTTACCTATACCAAGGGGGATACGGGGGGGAGCAGTACTTC.

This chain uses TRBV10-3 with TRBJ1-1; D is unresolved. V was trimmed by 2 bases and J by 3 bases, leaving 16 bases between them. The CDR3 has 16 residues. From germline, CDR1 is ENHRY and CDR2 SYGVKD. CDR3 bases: TGTGCCATCAGTGAGCTATTTAAAGGGCGGGACACTGAAGCTTTCTTT. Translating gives CAISELFKGRDTEAFF.

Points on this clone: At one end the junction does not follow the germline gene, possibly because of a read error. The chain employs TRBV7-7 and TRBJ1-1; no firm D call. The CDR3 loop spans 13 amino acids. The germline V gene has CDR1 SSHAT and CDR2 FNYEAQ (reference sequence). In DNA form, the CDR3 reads TGTGCTAGCAGCCCGACTTTCGGCACTGAAGCTTTCTTT. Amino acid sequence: CASSPTFGTEAFF.

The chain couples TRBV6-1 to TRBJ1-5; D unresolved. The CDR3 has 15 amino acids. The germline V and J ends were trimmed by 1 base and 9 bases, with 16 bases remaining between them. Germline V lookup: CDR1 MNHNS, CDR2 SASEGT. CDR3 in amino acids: CASSEGPGQGPPQHF. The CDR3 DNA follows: TGTGCCAGCAGTGAAGGTCCAGGTCAAGGTCCGCCCCAGCATTTT.

CDR3 bases: TGTGCCAGCAGTTTTTACGTCGGCAGGGCAGACACTGAAGCTTTCTTT. Protein product: CASSFYVGRADTEAFF. This chain joins TRBV28 and TRBJ1-1, with D possibly matching TRBD1 (5 bases). The V gene's germline CDR1 is MDHEN and CDR2 SYDVKM. Deletions cut 3 bases from V and 3 bases from J, with 17 bases between. The CDR3 has 16 residues.

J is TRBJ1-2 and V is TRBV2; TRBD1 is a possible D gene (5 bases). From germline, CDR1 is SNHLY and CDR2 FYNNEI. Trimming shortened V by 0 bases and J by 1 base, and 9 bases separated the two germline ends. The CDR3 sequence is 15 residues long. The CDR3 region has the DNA TGTGCCAGCAGTGAAGCATCAGGGAATAACTATGGCTACACCTTC. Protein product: CASSEASGNNYGYTF. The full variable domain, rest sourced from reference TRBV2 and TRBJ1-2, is EPEVTQTPSHQVTQMGQEVILRCVPISNHLYFYWYRQILGQKVEFLVSFYNNEISEKSEIFDDQFSVERPDGSNFTLKIRSTKLEDSAMYFCASSEASGNNYGYTFGSGTRLTVV.

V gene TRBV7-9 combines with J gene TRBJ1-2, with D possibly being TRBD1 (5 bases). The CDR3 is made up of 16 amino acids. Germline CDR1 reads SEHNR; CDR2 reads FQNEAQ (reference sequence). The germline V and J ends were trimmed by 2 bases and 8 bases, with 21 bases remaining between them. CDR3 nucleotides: TGTGCCAGCAGCTTAATGTGGCAGGGCGAAAAAAGGGGCTACACCTTC. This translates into CASSLMWQGEKRGYTF.

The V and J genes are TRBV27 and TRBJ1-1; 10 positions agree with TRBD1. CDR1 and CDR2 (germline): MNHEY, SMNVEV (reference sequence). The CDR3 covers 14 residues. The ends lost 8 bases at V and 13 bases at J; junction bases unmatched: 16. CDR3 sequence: CASGGTGVGTEGFF. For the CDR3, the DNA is TGTGCCAGCGGGGGGACAGGGGTAGGGACCGAGGGTTTCTTT.

The CDR3 DNA sequence: TGTGCCAGTAACCCCCTCTGGGACGGGGGGACCACTAACTATGGCTACACCTTC. This codes for CASNPLWDGGTTNYGYTF. The chain has TRBV19 and TRBJ1-2, with a tentative D call TRBD1 (5 bases). The V end lost 7 bases, the J end lost 0 bases, and 24 bases lay between the germline ends. This CDR3 is 18 amino acids long. Germline lookup yields CDR1 LNHDA and CDR2 SQIVND (reference sequence).

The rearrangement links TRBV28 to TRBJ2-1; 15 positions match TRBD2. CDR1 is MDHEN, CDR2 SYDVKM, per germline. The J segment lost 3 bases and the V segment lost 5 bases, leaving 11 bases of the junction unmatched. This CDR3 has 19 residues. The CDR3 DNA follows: TGTGCCAGCAGTCCCGACTCCGGGACTAGCGGGAGGTTCTACAATGAGCAGTTCTTC. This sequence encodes CASSPDSGTSGRFYNEQFF.

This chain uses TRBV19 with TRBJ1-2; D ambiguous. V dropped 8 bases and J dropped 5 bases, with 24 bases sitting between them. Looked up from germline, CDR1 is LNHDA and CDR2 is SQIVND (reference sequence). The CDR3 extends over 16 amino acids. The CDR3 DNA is TGTGCCAGTCTAGATCTGAACTCCCGCGCCCTATATGGCTACACCTTC. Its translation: CASLDLNSRALYGYTF. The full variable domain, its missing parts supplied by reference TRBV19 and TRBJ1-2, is DGGITQSPKYLFRKEGQNVTLSCEQNLNHDAMYWYRQDPGQGLRLIYYSQIVNDFQKGDIAEGYSVSREKKESFPLTVTSAQKNPTAFYLCASLDLNSRALYGYTFGSGTRLTVV.

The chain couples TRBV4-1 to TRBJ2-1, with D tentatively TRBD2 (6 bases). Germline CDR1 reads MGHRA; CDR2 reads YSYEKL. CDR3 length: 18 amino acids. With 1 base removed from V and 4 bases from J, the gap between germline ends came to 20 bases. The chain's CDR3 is CASSQVGYGSDAYNEQFF. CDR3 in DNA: TGCGCCAGCAGCCAAGTCGGGTACGGGAGCGATGCATACAATGAGCAGTTCTTC.

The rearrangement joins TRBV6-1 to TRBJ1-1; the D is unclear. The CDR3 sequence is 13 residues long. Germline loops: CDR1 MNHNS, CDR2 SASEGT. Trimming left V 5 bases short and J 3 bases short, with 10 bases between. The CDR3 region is CASSLRIDTEAFF. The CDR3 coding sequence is TGTGCCAGCAGTCTTCGCATAGACACTGAAGCTTTCTTT.

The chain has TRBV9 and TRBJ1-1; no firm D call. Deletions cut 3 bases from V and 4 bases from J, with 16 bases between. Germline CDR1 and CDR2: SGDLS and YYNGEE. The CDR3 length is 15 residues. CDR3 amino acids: CASSARGLRSTEAFF. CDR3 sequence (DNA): TGTGCCAGCAGCGCCAGAGGCCTCCGAAGCACTGAAGCTTTCTTT.

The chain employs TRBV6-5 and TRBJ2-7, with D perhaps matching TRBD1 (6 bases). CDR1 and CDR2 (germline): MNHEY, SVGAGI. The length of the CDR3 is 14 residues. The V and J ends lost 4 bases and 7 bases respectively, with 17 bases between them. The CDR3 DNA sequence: TGTGCCAGCAGTTTCAGGGGATCTCGATGGGAGCAGTACTTC. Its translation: CASSFRGSRWEQYF.